Listed here is a single T cell receptor beta chain. The antigen remains unidentified. The CDR3 extends over 17 amino acids. V dropped 1 base and J dropped 0; count of bases not matched to a gene: 5. Germline CDR1 is PRHDT and CDR2 is FYEKMQ (reference sequence). The data belong to a study of Siglec-9 on CD8 T cells in melanoma. Overall study findings and caveats: Siglec-9 reportedly marks and regulates an effector memory CD8+ T-cell subset apparently accumulating in melanoma tumors.

Assay used: immunoSEQ multiplex PCR; TCRdb lists only in-frame clones, some missing. The table includes some 39,000 clones, approximately 84% detected once. The chain recombines TRBV13 with TRBJ2-2, with TRBD2 matching over 7 bases. The clonotype comes from a human donor in good health. The sequenced sample consisted of Siglec-9- CD8+ T cells sorted from blood. This CDR3 reads CASSLEAGETNTGELFF. The DNA for the CDR3 is TGTGCCAGCAGCTTAGAGGCGGGGGAGACGAACACCGGGGAGCTGTTTTTT.